This paragraph covers one T cell receptor (beta chain) sequence. Its target is not known. Assay: immunoSEQ multiplex PCR; the TCRdb copy retains only in-frame clones and omits some. The sample lists approximately 33,000 clones, 69% occurring once. V shed 6 bases and J 3 bases; nucleotides not matched to a gene: 5. Germline V gene lookup returns CDR1 SGHNT and CDR2 YENEEA. CDR3 length: 13 residues. This sample was taken from a study of cytotoxic CD8 clonotypes in ibrutinib-treated CLL. Across the whole study: Overall, some 25 responses were partial and 2 complete; following median about 68 months, 14 patients stayed remitted and roughly twelve progressed.

Study-wide findings and caveats: Clonality increased with ibrutinib response but returned toward baseline at progression. Public clonotypes occurred uncommonly; on treatment, they contracted or remained stable. At baseline, clonality was higher than in age-matched healthy donors and correlated with CD8+ counts.

V gene TRBV11-3 combines with J gene TRBJ2-7; TRBD1 matches 7 bases. This receptor was identified in a human donor with chronic lymphocytic leukemia. Material: PBMCs, obtained before ibrutinib treatment. For the CDR3, the DNA is TGTGCCAGCAGTTGGGACAGTTACTACGAGCAGTACTTC. Its protein is CASSWDSYYEQYF.